This T cell receptor (beta chain) stems from a study of T cell responses to AZD1222 COVID-19 vaccine. For the study at large: Second doses were pooled across both intervals (about 4 or about 12 weeks). General study points: The study identified only a handful of AZD1222 recipients as seropositive at baseline.

Using immunoSEQ multiplex PCR, the repertoire was profiled, and TCRdb retains in-frame clones only, with some absent. The sample shows 100,000 to 150,000 clones, more than 80% of them seen only once. The V segment lost 5 bases and the J segment 5 bases; nucleotides outside the gene matches: 7. The CDR3 runs to 14 residues. Germline CDR1 and CDR2: SEHNR and FQNEAQ (reference sequence). In regard to this clone: Its target is not known.

The sequenced sample was peripheral blood, obtained on day 0 of AZD1222 vaccination. This chain links TRBV7-9 with TRBJ2-5; 8 bases are shared with TRBD2. This TCR derives from an adult in good health. The CDR3 bases are TGTGCCAGCAGCGTCGACGGGGGGGCCGAGACCCAGTACTTC. Translation gives CASSVDGGAETQYF.